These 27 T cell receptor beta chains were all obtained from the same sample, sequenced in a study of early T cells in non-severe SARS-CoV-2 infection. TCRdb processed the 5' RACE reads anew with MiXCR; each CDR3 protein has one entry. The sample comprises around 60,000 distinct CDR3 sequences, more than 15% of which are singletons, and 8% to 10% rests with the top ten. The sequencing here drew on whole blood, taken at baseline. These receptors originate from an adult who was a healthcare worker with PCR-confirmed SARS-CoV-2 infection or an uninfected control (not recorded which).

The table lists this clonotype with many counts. The CDR3 loop reads CASSRSWGVTDTQYF. In DNA form, the CDR3 reads TGTGCCAGCAGCCGGTCTTGGGGGGTCACAGATACGCAGTATTTT. The chain links TRBV4-2 to TRBJ2-3; D possibly corresponds to TRBD2 (6 bases). The CDR3 is made up of 15 amino acids. V lost 4 bases, J lost 2 bases, and 13 bases lay in between. CDR1 and CDR2 (germline): LGHNA, YNFKEQ.

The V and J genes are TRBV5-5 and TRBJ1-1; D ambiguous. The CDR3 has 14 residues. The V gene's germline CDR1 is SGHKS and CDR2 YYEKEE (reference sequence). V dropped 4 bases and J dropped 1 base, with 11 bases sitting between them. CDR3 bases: TGTGCCAGCAGCCGAGAGGTTACGAACACTGAAGCTTTCTTT. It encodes CASSREVTNTEAFF.

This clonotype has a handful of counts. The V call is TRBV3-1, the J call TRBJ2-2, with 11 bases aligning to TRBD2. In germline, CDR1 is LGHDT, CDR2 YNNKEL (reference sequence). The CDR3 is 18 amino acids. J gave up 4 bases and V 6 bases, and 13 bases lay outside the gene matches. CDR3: CASRPGLADWDFTGELFF. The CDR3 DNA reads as TGTGCCAGCAGGCCGGGACTAGCGGACTGGGACTTCACCGGGGAGCTGTTTTTT.

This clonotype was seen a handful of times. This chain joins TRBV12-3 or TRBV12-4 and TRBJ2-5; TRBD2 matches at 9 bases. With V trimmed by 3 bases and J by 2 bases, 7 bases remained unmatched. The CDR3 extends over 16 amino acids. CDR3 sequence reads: CASSLGLAGRQETQYF. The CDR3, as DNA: TGTGCCAGCAGTTTGGGACTAGCTGGGCGACAAGAGACCCAGTACTTC.

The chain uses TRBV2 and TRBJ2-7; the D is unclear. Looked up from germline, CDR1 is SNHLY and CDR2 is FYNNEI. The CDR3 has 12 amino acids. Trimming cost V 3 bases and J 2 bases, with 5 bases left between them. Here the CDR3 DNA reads TGTGCCAGCAGTGACAGCCCCTACGAGCAGTACTTC. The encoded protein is CASSDSPYEQYF. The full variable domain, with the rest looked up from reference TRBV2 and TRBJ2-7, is EPEVTQTPSHQVTQMGQEVILRCVPISNHLYFYWYRQILGQKVEFLVSFYNNEISEKSEIFDDQFSVERPDGSNFTLKIRSTKLEDSAMYFCASSDSPYEQYFGPGTRLTVT.

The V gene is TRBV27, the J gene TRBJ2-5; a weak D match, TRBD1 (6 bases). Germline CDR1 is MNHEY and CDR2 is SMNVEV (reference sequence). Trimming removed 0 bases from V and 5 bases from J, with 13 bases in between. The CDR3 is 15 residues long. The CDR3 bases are TGTGCCAGCAGTTTATCGGGGGCAGGGTTTGAGACCCAGTACTTC. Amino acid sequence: CASSLSGAGFETQYF.

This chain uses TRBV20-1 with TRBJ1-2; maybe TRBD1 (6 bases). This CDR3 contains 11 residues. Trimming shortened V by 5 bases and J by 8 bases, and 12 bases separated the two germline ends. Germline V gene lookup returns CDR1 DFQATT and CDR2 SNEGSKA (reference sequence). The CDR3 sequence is CSAPRTDGYTF. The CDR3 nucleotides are TGCAGTGCTCCGCGGACAGACGGCTACACCTTC.

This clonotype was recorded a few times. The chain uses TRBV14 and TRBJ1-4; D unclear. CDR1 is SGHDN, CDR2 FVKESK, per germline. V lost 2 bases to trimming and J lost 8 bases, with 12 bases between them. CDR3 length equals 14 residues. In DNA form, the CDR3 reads TGTGCCAGCAGCCAATTAAGGGCGGGGGAAAAACTGTTTTTT. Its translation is CASSQLRAGEKLFF.

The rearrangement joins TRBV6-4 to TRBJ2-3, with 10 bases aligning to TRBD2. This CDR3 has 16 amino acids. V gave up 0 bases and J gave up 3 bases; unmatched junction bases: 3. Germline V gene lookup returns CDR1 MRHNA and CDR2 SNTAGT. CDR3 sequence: CASSDSAGGPTDTQYF. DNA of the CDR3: TGTGCCAGCAGTGACTCAGCGGGAGGGCCGACAGATACGCAGTATTTT.

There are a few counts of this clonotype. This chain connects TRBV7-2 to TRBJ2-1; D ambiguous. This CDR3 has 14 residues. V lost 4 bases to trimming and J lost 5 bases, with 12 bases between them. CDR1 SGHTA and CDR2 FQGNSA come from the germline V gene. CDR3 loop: CASSSPPPNNEQFF. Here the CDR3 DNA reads TGTGCCAGCAGCTCCCCTCCTCCCAACAATGAGCAGTTCTTC.

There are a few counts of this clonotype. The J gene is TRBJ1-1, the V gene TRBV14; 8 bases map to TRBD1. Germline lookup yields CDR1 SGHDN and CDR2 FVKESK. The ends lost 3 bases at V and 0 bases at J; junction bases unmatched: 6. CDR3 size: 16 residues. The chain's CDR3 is CASSQGTGLMNTEAFF. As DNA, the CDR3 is TGTGCCAGCAGCCAGGGGACAGGCCTAATGAACACTGAAGCTTTCTTT.

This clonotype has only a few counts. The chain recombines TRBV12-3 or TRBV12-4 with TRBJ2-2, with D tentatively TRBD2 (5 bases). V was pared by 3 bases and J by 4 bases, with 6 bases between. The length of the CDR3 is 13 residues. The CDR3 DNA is TGTGCCAGCAGTTTTACTAGCACCGGGGAGCTGTTTTTT. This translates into CASSFTSTGELFF.

The CDR3 DNA reads TGTGCCAGCAGCCCGCCCGGACAGACGAACACTGAAGCTTTCTTT. Protein: CASSPPGQTNTEAFF. V gene TRBV7-9 combines with J gene TRBJ1-1, with D possibly TRBD1 on 6 matching bases. Germline CDR1 is SEHNR and CDR2 is FQNEAQ (reference sequence). Trimming took 5 bases from V and 1 from J, leaving 14 bases between them. The CDR3 spans 15 residues.

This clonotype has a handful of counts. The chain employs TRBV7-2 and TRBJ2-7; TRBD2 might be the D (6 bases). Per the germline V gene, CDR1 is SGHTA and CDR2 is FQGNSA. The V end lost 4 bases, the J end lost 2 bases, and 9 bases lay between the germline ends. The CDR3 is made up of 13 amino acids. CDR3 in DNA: TGTGCCAGCAGCTGGGCGGGAACCTACGAGCAGTACTTC. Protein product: CASSWAGTYEQYF. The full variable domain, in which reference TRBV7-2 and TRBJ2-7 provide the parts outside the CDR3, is GAGVSQSPSNKVTEKGKDVELRCDPISGHTALYWYRQSLGQGLEFLIYFQGNSAPDKSGLPSDRFSAERTGGSVSTLTIQRTQQEDSAVYLCASSWAGTYEQYFGPGTRLTVT.

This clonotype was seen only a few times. CDR3 nucleotides: TGTGCCAGCAAGGGGACATTAGTGTCACCCCTCCACTTT. This sequence encodes CASKGTLVSPLHF. This chain connects TRBV2 to TRBJ1-6, with a weak D call TRBD1 (6 bases). There are 13 residues in the CDR3. Trimming removed 7 bases from V and 10 bases from J, with 14 bases in between. The germline V gene encodes CDR1 SNHLY and CDR2 FYNNEI.

CDR3 nucleotide sequence: TGTGCCAGCAGTTCCCCAGTTGAGCGGGGGGGCACCTCAGATACGCAGTATTTT. Its protein is CASSSPVERGGTSDTQYF. This rearrangement joins TRBV27 to TRBJ2-3; 10 positions match TRBD2. Germline CDR1 and CDR2: MNHEY and SMNVEV (reference sequence). Unmatched junction bases numbered 14, after V lost 4 bases and J lost 4 bases. The CDR3 loop spans 18 amino acids.

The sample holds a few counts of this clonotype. In DNA form, the CDR3 reads TGTGCCAGCAGTATGCTGCGGTTTAGCGCTGATACGCAGTATTTT. Translated: CASSMLRFSADTQYF. The chain couples TRBV12-3 or TRBV12-4 to TRBJ2-3; perhaps TRBD2 as D (5 bases). This CDR3 spans 15 amino acids. Trimming took 5 bases from V and 6 from J, leaving 18 bases between them.

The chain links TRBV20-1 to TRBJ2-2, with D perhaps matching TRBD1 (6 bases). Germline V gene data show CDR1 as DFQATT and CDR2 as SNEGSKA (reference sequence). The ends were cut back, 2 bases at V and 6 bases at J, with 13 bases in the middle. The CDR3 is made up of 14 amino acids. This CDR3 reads CSARTGGASGELFF. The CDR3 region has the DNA TGCAGTGCTAGAACTGGGGGCGCGTCCGGGGAGCTGTTTTTT.

The CDR3 protein is CASSYWTSGRRETQYF. The CDR3 DNA reads TGTGCCAGCAGCTACTGGACTAGCGGGAGACGGGAGACCCAGTACTTC. J is TRBJ2-5 and V is TRBV7-2; 13 bases fit TRBD2. The CDR3 runs 16 residues. V gave up 4 bases and J gave up 5 bases; unmatched junction bases: 7. Germline loops: CDR1 SGHTA, CDR2 FQGNSA. Supplemented by reference TRBV7-2 and TRBJ2-5, the full variable domain reads GAGVSQSPSNKVTEKGKDVELRCDPISGHTALYWYRQSLGQGLEFLIYFQGNSAPDKSGLPSDRFSAERTGGSVSTLTIQRTQQEDSAVYLCASSYWTSGRRETQYFGPGTRLLVL.

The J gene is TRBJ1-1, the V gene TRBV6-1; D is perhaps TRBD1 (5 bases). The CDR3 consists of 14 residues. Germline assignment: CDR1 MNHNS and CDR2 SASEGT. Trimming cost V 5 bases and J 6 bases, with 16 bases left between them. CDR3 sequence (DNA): TGTGCCAGCAGTCCTTTGAGGGGTGACTCTGAAGCTTTCTTT. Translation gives CASSPLRGDSEAFF.

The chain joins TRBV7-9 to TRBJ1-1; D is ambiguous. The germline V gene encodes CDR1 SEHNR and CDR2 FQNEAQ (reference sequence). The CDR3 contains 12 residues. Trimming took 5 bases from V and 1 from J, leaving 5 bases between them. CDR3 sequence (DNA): TGTGCCAGCAGCGAAAAGAACACTGAAGCTTTCTTT. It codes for CASSEKNTEAFF.

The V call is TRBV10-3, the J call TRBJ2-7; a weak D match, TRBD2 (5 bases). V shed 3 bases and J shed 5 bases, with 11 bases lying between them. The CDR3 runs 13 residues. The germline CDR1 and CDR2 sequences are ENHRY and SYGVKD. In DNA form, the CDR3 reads TGTGCCATCAGTGACCGGGGATCCAACGAGCAGTACTTC. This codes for CAISDRGSNEQYF.

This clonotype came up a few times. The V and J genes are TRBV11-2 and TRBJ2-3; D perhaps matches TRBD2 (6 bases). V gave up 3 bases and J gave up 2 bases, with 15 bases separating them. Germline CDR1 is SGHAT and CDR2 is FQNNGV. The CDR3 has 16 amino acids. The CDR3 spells CASSLSGLGLTDTQYF. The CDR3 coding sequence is TGTGCCAGCAGCTTGTCAGGACTGGGACTCACAGATACGCAGTATTTT.

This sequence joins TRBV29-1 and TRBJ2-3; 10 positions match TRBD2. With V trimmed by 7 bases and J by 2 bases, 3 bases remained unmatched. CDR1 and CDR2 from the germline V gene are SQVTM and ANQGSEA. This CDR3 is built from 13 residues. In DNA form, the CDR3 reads TGCAGCGCCGGGACTAGCGCCACAGATACGCAGTATTTT. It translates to CSAGTSATDTQYF.

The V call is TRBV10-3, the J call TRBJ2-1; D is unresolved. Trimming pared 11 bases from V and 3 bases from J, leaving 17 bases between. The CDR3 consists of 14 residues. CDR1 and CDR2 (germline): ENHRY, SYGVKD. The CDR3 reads CAAKLDPNYNEQFF. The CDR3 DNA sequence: TGTGCCGCCAAACTGGATCCAAACTACAATGAGCAGTTCTTC.

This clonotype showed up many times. CDR3 loop: CASSPLAGGPDEQFF. DNA for the CDR3: TGTGCCAGCAGCCCACTAGCGGGGGGGCCCGATGAGCAGTTCTTC. The V call is TRBV2, the J call TRBJ2-1; 13 bases line up with TRBD2. CDR1 SNHLY and CDR2 FYNNEI come from the germline V gene. Trimming took 6 bases from V and 8 from J; bases not matched to a gene: 7. The CDR3 has 15 amino acids.

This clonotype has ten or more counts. CDR3 amino acids: CASSSTGNTEAFF. CDR3 in DNA: TGTGCCAGCAGCTCGACAGGGAATACTGAAGCTTTCTTT. The V and J genes are TRBV13 and TRBJ1-1, with TRBD1 identical over 7 bases. Germline values: CDR1 PRHDT, CDR2 FYEKMQ (reference sequence). The CDR3 totals 13 residues. With V trimmed by 4 bases and J by 5 bases, 4 bases remained unmatched.